This T cell receptor (beta chain) was sequenced in a study of CD8 T cells in Susac syndrome. As for the study in general: When their blood was taken, patients with Susac syndrome were therapy-naive, taking corticosteroids, or taking intravenous immunoglobulin alone. Findings and limits, study-wide: Clonal expansion was present among Susac CD8+ cells. This expansion reached its peak in TEMRA cells and in active patients.

Regarding this clonotype: No antigen is known for it.

When the RNA was reverse transcribed, random hexamers were used with an input of 0.5 to 1 ug. TCRdb used MiXCR to reprocess the immunoSEQ multiplex PCR reads, holding one entry per CDR3 protein. The table has about 150,000 distinct CDR3 sequences, approximately 95% seen once. Peripheral blood CD8+ and CD4+ T cells were profiled by TCR beta sequencing. Through negative isolation, CD4+ and CD8+ T cells were obtained, while TEMRA cells were enriched using FACS. CDR3 length: 13 amino acids. Germline V gives CDR1 SGHDN, CDR2 FVKESK. V dropped 6 bases and J dropped 7; count of bases not matched to a gene: 5.

The chain joins TRBV14 to TRBJ2-2, with 7 bases that match TRBD1. Sequencing used CD8+ T cells from PBMCs. The sequence derives from a human donor with Susac syndrome. The CDR3 protein is CASRRTGDGELFF. DNA of the CDR3: TGTGCCAGCAGGCGCACAGGGGACGGGGAGCTGTTTTTT.